The entry below describes one T cell receptor beta chain. Its antigen is unidentified. Germline CDR1 and CDR2: SGDLS and YYNGEE. V dropped 4 bases and J dropped 3 bases, with 13 bases sitting between them. This CDR3 has 14 residues. Only in-frame clones appear in the TCRdb table, and some are missing; sequencing was by immunoSEQ multiplex PCR. The sample shows tens of thousands of clones, roughly nine tenths of them seen only once. The sample originates from a study of OX40 agonist ivuxolimab in advanced cancers. Looking at the study overall: Age averaged around 59 years (range about 20 to 80), and less than 85% were male.

Study-wide results and caveats: Which antigen the expanded peripheral T cells recognized is unknown. Researchers report that CD8+ T cells had, on average, more expanded clones than CD4+.

The receptor's source is an adult with an advanced solid tumor such as melanoma, head and neck, liver or kidney cancer. The sequences come from CD4+ or CD8+ T cells sorted from blood, collected in a trial of the OX40 agonist ivuxolimab. The chain couples TRBV9 to TRBJ2-5; D remains ambiguous. CDR3 nucleotides: TGTGCCAGCAGCTCAGCGTGGGAAGAAGAGACCCAGTACTTC. Translating it yields CASSSAWEEETQYF. Supplemented by reference TRBV9 and TRBJ2-5, the full variable domain reads DSGVTQTPKHLITATGQRVTLRCSPRSGDLSVYWYQQSLDQGLQFLIQYYNGEERAKGNILERFSAQQFPDLHSELNLSSLELGDSALYFCASSSAWEEETQYFGPGTRLLVL.